This is a list of T cell receptor beta chains from one sample in a study of blood T cell repertoires in COVID-19. The method was immunoSEQ multiplex PCR; TCRdb's version includes in-frame clones alone and lacks a portion of them. The top ten clones hold about 18% of a sample with about 190,000 clones, 79% of them seen once. Sequencing was carried out using peripheral blood. Every receptor here comes from a man aged 55-75 years with active or convalescent COVID-19. Each CDR3 is given with its conserved first and last residue. Each record gives: CDR3 protein, V gene, D gene, J gene, CDR3 length. A D gene is named only where the DNA matches it firmly.

CDR3aa: CASSNPRKNTGELFF; v_gene: TRBV6-1; d_gene: -; j_gene: TRBJ2-2; len: 15
CDR3aa: CSASTPGGGEQFF; v_gene: TRBV20-1; d_gene: TRBD2; j_gene: TRBJ2-1; len: 13
CDR3aa: CSVGQGRETQYF; v_gene: TRBV29-1; d_gene: TRBD1; j_gene: TRBJ2-5; len: 12
CDR3aa: CASSFTGGEQYF; v_gene: TRBV5-4; d_gene: -; j_gene: TRBJ2-7; len: 12
CDR3aa: CASSSSRHSNQPQHF; v_gene: TRBV19; d_gene: -; j_gene: TRBJ1-5; len: 15
CDR3aa: CASGRGSTSPLHF; v_gene: TRBV6-5; d_gene: -; j_gene: TRBJ1-6; len: 13
CDR3aa: CASSQGPAGVGDNEQFF; v_gene: TRBV4-1; d_gene: TRBD2; j_gene: TRBJ2-1; len: 17
CDR3aa: CASSEQGYEQYF; v_gene: TRBV6-1; d_gene: -; j_gene: TRBJ2-7; len: 12
CDR3aa: CASSERGGRDGYTF; v_gene: TRBV5-1; d_gene: TRBD1; j_gene: TRBJ1-2; len: 14
CDR3aa: CASRRTGNYGYTF; v_gene: TRBV27; d_gene: TRBD1; j_gene: TRBJ1-2; len: 13
CDR3aa: CASSHTTGTYNEQFF; v_gene: TRBV14; d_gene: -; j_gene: TRBJ2-1; len: 15
CDR3aa: CASSPLGTGGEKLFF; v_gene: TRBV11-2; d_gene: -; j_gene: TRBJ1-4; len: 15
CDR3aa: CASSYSHQSEQYF; v_gene: TRBV6-5; d_gene: -; j_gene: TRBJ2-7; len: 13
CDR3aa: CASSLVGEETQYF; v_gene: TRBV5-6; d_gene: -; j_gene: TRBJ2-5; len: 13
CDR3aa: CASLEQGFVREQYF; v_gene: TRBV6-5; d_gene: TRBD1; j_gene: TRBJ2-7; len: 14
CDR3aa: CASSRSSGAGKNIQYF; v_gene: TRBV4-2; d_gene: -; j_gene: TRBJ2-4; len: 16
CDR3aa: CASHGASGRAGDTQYF; v_gene: TRBV28; d_gene: TRBD2; j_gene: TRBJ2-3; len: 16
CDR3aa: CAVPWTGYHGYTF; v_gene: TRBV6-5; d_gene: TRBD1; j_gene: TRBJ1-2; len: 13
CDR3aa: CAISDPGTSGIYNEQFF; v_gene: TRBV10-3; d_gene: TRBD2; j_gene: TRBJ2-1; len: 17
CDR3aa: CASSYSTPSGNTIYF; v_gene: TRBV6-5; d_gene: -; j_gene: TRBJ1-3; len: 15
CDR3aa: CASSLFRGQTPQHF; v_gene: TRBV27; d_gene: TRBD1; j_gene: TRBJ1-5; len: 14
CDR3aa: CASSSRQGPYEQYF; v_gene: TRBV5-5; d_gene: TRBD1; j_gene: TRBJ2-7; len: 14
CDR3aa: CASSFYDRSYEQYF; v_gene: TRBV28; d_gene: -; j_gene: TRBJ2-7; len: 14
CDR3aa: CASSLKGDGQAFF; v_gene: TRBV7-9; d_gene: -; j_gene: TRBJ1-1; len: 13
CDR3aa: CSVMTGHGYTF; v_gene: TRBV20-1; d_gene: -; j_gene: TRBJ1-2; len: 11
CDR3aa: CASSLRRGNEQYF; v_gene: TRBV7-9; d_gene: -; j_gene: TRBJ2-7; len: 13
CDR3aa: CASSVAGQLNQPQHF; v_gene: TRBV9; d_gene: -; j_gene: TRBJ1-5; len: 15
CDR3aa: CASRQMTEETQYF; v_gene: TRBV5-4; d_gene: -; j_gene: TRBJ2-5; len: 13
CDR3aa: CASSPVSEAFF; v_gene: TRBV12-3/TRBV12-4; d_gene: -; j_gene: TRBJ1-1; len: 11
CDR3aa: CASSLLLVGANVLTF; v_gene: TRBV13; d_gene: -; j_gene: TRBJ2-6; len: 15
CDR3aa: CASRDSPVGGYTF; v_gene: TRBV6-5; d_gene: -; j_gene: TRBJ1-2; len: 13
CDR3aa: CASSLGLGTLNTEAFF; v_gene: TRBV28; d_gene: -; j_gene: TRBJ1-1; len: 16
CDR3aa: CGTATSGANVLTF; v_gene: TRBV19; d_gene: -; j_gene: TRBJ2-6; len: 13
CDR3aa: CASSSTGQGRGYTF; v_gene: TRBV5-1; d_gene: TRBD1; j_gene: TRBJ1-2; len: 14
CDR3aa: CASSLRAGMNTEAFF; v_gene: TRBV13; d_gene: -; j_gene: TRBJ1-1; len: 15
CDR3aa: CASSRTSGRPNEQFF; v_gene: TRBV28; d_gene: TRBD2; j_gene: TRBJ2-1; len: 15
CDR3aa: CASSLAGTKQFF; v_gene: TRBV7-2; d_gene: TRBD2; j_gene: TRBJ2-1; len: 12
CDR3aa: CASSTGQAGNTIYF; v_gene: TRBV19; d_gene: TRBD1; j_gene: TRBJ1-3; len: 14
CDR3aa: CASSEGLGQGARGYTF; v_gene: TRBV6-1; d_gene: TRBD1; j_gene: TRBJ1-2; len: 16
CDR3aa: CAISQTSGRQKGGELFF; v_gene: TRBV10-3; d_gene: TRBD2; j_gene: TRBJ2-2; len: 17
CDR3aa: CASWDSRTGELFF; v_gene: TRBV11-2; d_gene: -; j_gene: TRBJ2-2; len: 13